Many counts were recorded for the clone carrying this T cell receptor beta chain. The study amplified TCR beta CDR3 regions using RNA transcripts. Second-round multiplex PCR came after a first-round RT-PCR that employed HTBI primers. From the multiplex PCR reads, TCRdb called clonotypes with MiXCR, one entry per CDR3 protein. The table lists approximately 700,000 distinct CDR3 sequences, roughly two fifths of them singletons. This sample was included in a study of Graves' ophthalmopathy and Graves' hyperthyroidism. Looking at the study overall: Peripheral blood was obtained at first diagnosis, ahead of any treatment.

The material sequenced was peripheral blood. This receptor was identified in an adult man with Graves' ophthalmopathy.

CDR3 in DNA: TGTGCCAGCAGTTCCACCGGGACTAGCGGGAGAGAGACCCAGTACTTC. It is translated as CASSSTGTSGRETQYF. The rearrangement joins TRBV12-3 or TRBV12-4 to TRBJ2-5; 14 positions agree with TRBD2. CDR3 length equals 16 residues. Trimming cost V 4 bases and J 4 bases; bases outside gene matches: 5.